The 26 T cell receptor beta chains presented below share a single source sample, sequenced in a study of CD8+ T cells in alopecia areata. In each case, RNA was isolated and then reverse transcribed into cDNA as the sequencing template. Sequencing used immunoSEQ multiplex PCR; TCRdb keeps in-frame clones, though not all of them. The sample carries fewer than 80,000 clones, approximately 61% recorded once. Sequenced here: CD8+ T cells sorted from blood, sampled at week 0. The receptors originated from a human donor with alopecia areata.

The chain is built from TRBV2 and TRBJ2-3; perhaps TRBD2 as D (6 bases). The CDR3 spans 13 residues. Germline V CDR1 and CDR2: SNHLY, FYNNEI. The CDR3 here is CSQTGGTWDTQYF. CDR3 sequence (DNA): TGTTCCCAAACAGGCGGGACCTGGGATACGCAGTATTTT.

V and J are TRBV5-6 and TRBJ2-5, with D tentatively TRBD1 (7 bases). V lost 4 bases to trimming and J lost 6 bases, with 10 bases between them. The CDR3 runs to 12 residues. CDR1 is SGHDT, CDR2 YYEEEE, per germline. The CDR3, as DNA: TGTGCCAGCAGCCCAGGGGGGCAGACCCAGTACTTC. Its translation: CASSPGGQTQYF.

The rearrangement uses TRBV25-1 and TRBJ2-2; unclear D gene. V lost 6 bases to trimming and J lost 8 bases, with 7 bases between them. The germline V gene encodes CDR1 MGHDK and CDR2 SYGVNS. The CDR3 runs to 11 residues. CDR3 amino acids: CASSRTGELFF. CDR3 DNA sequence: TGTGCCAGCAGCAGAACGGGGGAGCTGTTTTTT.

The V and J genes are TRBV29-1 and TRBJ2-7, with a weak D call TRBD2 (6 bases). The CDR3 sequence is 11 residues long. In germline, CDR1 is SQVTM, CDR2 ANQGSEA. Trimming removed 0 bases at V and 10 bases at J, with 10 bases between. The CDR3 protein is CSVEDGGNQYF. CDR3 in DNA: TGCAGCGTTGAAGACGGGGGTAACCAGTACTTC.

The chain combines TRBV30 with TRBJ2-1; D possibly corresponds to TRBD2 (5 bases). V was trimmed by 2 bases and J by 8 bases, leaving 10 bases between them. The CDR3 consists of 12 residues. Looked up from germline, CDR1 is GTSNPN and CDR2 is SVGIG (reference sequence). CDR3 nucleotide sequence: TGTGCCTGGAGTCCTCTAGCTTATGAGCAGTTCTTC. This encodes CAWSPLAYEQFF.

CDR3 residues: CASSASTAYYGYTF. The CDR3 nucleotides read TGTGCCAGCAGTGCATCGACCGCTTACTATGGCTACACCTTC. The chain combines TRBV28 with TRBJ1-2; no definite D call. Germline V gene data show CDR1 as MDHEN and CDR2 as SYDVKM. V dropped 5 bases and J dropped 3 bases, with 13 bases sitting between them. CDR3 length: 14 amino acids.

The rearrangement uses TRBV4-1 and TRBJ2-1; TRBD2 matches at 12 bases. This CDR3 spans 16 amino acids. Germline CDR1 and CDR2: MGHRA and YSYEKL. V was clipped by 0 bases and J by 6 bases; unmatched bases: 3. CDR3 amino acids: CASSQDRLAGANEQFF. The CDR3 nucleotides read TGCGCCAGCAGCCAAGATCGACTAGCGGGAGCCAATGAGCAGTTCTTC.

This clone was recorded a few times. The chain carries TRBV27 and TRBJ2-1; D assignment may be TRBD1 or TRBD2 (5 bases each). The CDR3 is made up of 12 amino acids. V gave up 7 bases and J gave up 7 bases, with 11 bases separating them. Germline CDR1 MNHEY, CDR2 SMNVEV (reference sequence). The CDR3 here is CASTPGTNEQFF. In DNA, the CDR3 is TGTGCCAGCACCCCTGGGACGAATGAGCAGTTCTTC.

A single count supports this clone. The genes are TRBV7-6 and TRBJ2-7, with D unclear. V shed 5 bases and J shed 3 bases, with 17 bases lying between them. CDR1 is SGHVS, CDR2 FNYEAQ, per germline. CDR3 length: 15 amino acids. CDR3 sequence reads: CASSPRTALDYEQYF. CDR3 coding DNA: TGTGCCAGCAGCCCGAGGACCGCATTAGACTACGAGCAGTACTTC.

V and J are TRBV7-3 and TRBJ2-1; TRBD2 aligns across 11 bases. There are 15 residues in the CDR3. Germline V lookup: CDR1 SGHTA, CDR2 FQGTGA. V lost 4 bases to trimming and J lost 8 bases; unmatched junction nucleotides: 7. The CDR3, as DNA: TGTGCCAGCAGCTGGCTAGCGGGGGGCCTCGATGAGCAGTTCTTC. Its protein product is CASSWLAGGLDEQFF.

This rearrangement joins TRBV4-1 to TRBJ1-1; 10 bases are shared with TRBD1. V trimming: 5 bases; J trimming: 3 bases; junction bases outside the gene matches: 3. The CDR3 is 14 residues long. From germline, CDR1 is MGHRA and CDR2 YSYEKL. In DNA, the CDR3 is TGCGCCAGCAGCATAGGGACAGGGGACACTGAAGCTTTCTTT. It specifies CASSIGTGDTEAFF.

This rearrangement joins TRBV6-5 to TRBJ1-1; D not certain. The CDR3 is 14 amino acids. V shed 0 bases and J shed 4 bases, with 9 bases lying between them. Looked up from germline, CDR1 is MNHEY and CDR2 is SVGAGI. The CDR3: CASSYSITGTEAFF. DNA for the CDR3: TGTGCCAGCAGTTACTCGATCACGGGCACTGAAGCTTTCTTT.

The V call is TRBV27, the J call TRBJ1-1; 7 bases are a match to TRBD1. Trimming took 2 bases from V and 3 from J; bases not matched to a gene: 0. Germline CDR1 MNHEY, CDR2 SMNVEV (reference sequence). The CDR3 covers 13 residues. In nucleotides, the CDR3 is TGTGCCAGCAGTTTAGACAGGGACACTGAAGCTTTCTTT. Amino acid sequence: CASSLDRDTEAFF.

Note on this clone: Other DNA variants within this sample encode the same CDR3. The J gene is TRBJ2-5, the V gene TRBV4-1; D unresolved. V lost 2 bases to trimming and J lost 5 bases, with 3 bases between them. The CDR3 extends over 11 amino acids. Looked up from germline, CDR1 is MGHRA and CDR2 is YSYEKL. CDR3 in DNA: TGCGCCAGCAGCCAACTCGAGACCCAGTACTTC. As protein: CASSQLETQYF.

This chain uses TRBV13 with TRBJ2-7; D is possibly TRBD2 (5 bases). The CDR3 sequence is 12 residues long. CDR1 PRHDT and CDR2 FYEKMQ come from the germline V gene (reference sequence). V was pared by 5 bases and J by 5 bases, with 10 bases between. In DNA form, the CDR3 reads TGTGCCAGCAGCGAAGTGGAGGACGAGCAGTACTTC. This sequence encodes CASSEVEDEQYF. The full variable domain, with the rest looked up from reference TRBV13 and TRBJ2-7, is AAGVIQSPRHLIKEKRETATLKCYPIPRHDTVYWYQQGPGQDPQFLISFYEKMQSDKGSIPDRFSAQQFSDYHSELNMSSLELGDSALYFCASSEVEDEQYFGPGTRLTVT.

J is TRBJ2-1 and V is TRBV7-9, with D uncertain. Per the germline V gene, CDR1 is SEHNR and CDR2 is FQNEAQ (reference sequence). The V end was cut by 3 bases, the J end by 6 bases, with 15 bases between. The CDR3 contains 15 residues. The CDR3 DNA sequence: TGTGCCAGCAGCTTCGCTCTAGGCGGCCCCAATGAGCAGTTCTTC. This sequence encodes CASSFALGGPNEQFF.

This chain joins TRBV27 and TRBJ2-5; D might be TRBD2 (6 bases). Trimming removed 5 bases from V and 5 bases from J, with 18 bases in between. Germline CDR1 and CDR2: MNHEY and SMNVEV (reference sequence). The CDR3 has 15 amino acids. CDR3 sequence: CASSPIAGSRETQYF. The DNA of the CDR3 is TGTGCCAGCAGTCCAATTGCGGGGAGTAGGGAGACCCAGTACTTC.

This clone was counted a few times. The CDR3 nucleotides are TGTGCCAGCAGCTTAGTTTCATTTGGCTTGGGAGACCAAGAGACCCAGTACTTC. Its protein product is CASSLVSFGLGDQETQYF. The chain couples TRBV7-2 to TRBJ2-5, with D possibly matching TRBD2 (5 bases). The CDR3 loop spans 18 amino acids. Trimming removed 1 base from V and 0 bases from J, with 18 bases in between. Germline CDR1 and CDR2: SGHTA and FQGNSA.

This clone was seen a handful of times. CDR3 sequence (DNA): TGTGCCAGCAGCCCAATGCAGCGGGTTCAAGAGACCCAGTACTTC. Translation gives CASSPMQRVQETQYF. V usage is TRBV7-2 and J usage is TRBJ2-5; tentatively, D is TRBD2 (6 bases). This CDR3 is 15 amino acids long. Trimming left V 5 bases short and J 2 bases short, with 15 bases between. CDR1 is SGHTA and CDR2 is FQGNSA in the germline V gene.

The V gene is TRBV29-1, the J gene TRBJ2-7, with D possibly TRBD1 on 6 matching bases. The CDR3 totals 13 residues. Germline V gene lookup returns CDR1 SQVTM and CDR2 ANQGSEA. Deletions cut 0 bases from V and 1 base from J, with 7 bases between. CDR3 protein: CSVEEGHSYEQYF. CDR3 sequence (DNA): TGCAGCGTTGAAGAGGGACATTCCTACGAGCAGTACTTC.

This clone has only one observation. This chain uses TRBV27 with TRBJ2-1; D is ambiguous. This CDR3 region has 11 residues. Germline CDR1 MNHEY, CDR2 SMNVEV (reference sequence). Trimming took off 4 bases at V and 3 bases at J, with 1 base between the two ends. In DNA form, the CDR3 reads TGTGCCAGCAGTTACTACAATGAGCAGTTCTTC. Protein product: CASSYYNEQFF.

The J gene is TRBJ1-5, the V gene TRBV5-6; 9 bases agree with TRBD1. The junction had 5 bases not matched to a gene; V was cut back by 4 bases and J by 6 bases. The CDR3 is 14 residues long. Germline V lookup: CDR1 SGHDT, CDR2 YYEEEE. In DNA form, the CDR3 reads TGTGCCAGCAGCGTGACAGGGGGATCTCAGCCCCAGCATTTT. It codes for CASSVTGGSQPQHF.

V usage is TRBV27 and J usage is TRBJ1-2; 8 bases map to TRBD1. The junction had 1 base not matched to a gene; V was cut back by 3 bases and J by 10 bases. The CDR3 loop spans 11 amino acids. Germline CDR1 is MNHEY and CDR2 is SMNVEV (reference sequence). CDR3 bases: TGTGCCAGCAGTTTCCAGGGGGCCTACACCTTC. This gives the protein CASSFQGAYTF.

The genes are TRBV30 and TRBJ2-6, with no clear D. This CDR3 region has 17 residues. Germline CDR1 reads GTSNPN; CDR2 reads SVGIG (reference sequence). The germline V and J ends were trimmed by 1 base and 2 bases, with 15 bases remaining between them. The CDR3 protein is CAWSGVELEAGANVLTF. The CDR3, as DNA: TGTGCCTGGAGTGGCGTGGAGTTAGAGGCTGGGGCCAACGTCCTGACTTTC.

The chain combines TRBV2 with TRBJ2-7, with 8 bases identical to TRBD1. V lost 1 base and J lost 6; bases outside the gene matches: 2. The germline V gene has CDR1 SNHLY and CDR2 FYNNEI. This CDR3 spans 13 amino acids. CDR3 nucleotides: TGTGCCAGCAGTGAAGTTACAGGGGGCGAGCAGTACTTC. It is translated as CASSEVTGGEQYF.

The chain carries TRBV5-4 and TRBJ2-3; 9 bases are shared with TRBD1. V trimming: 4 bases; J trimming: 4 bases; junction bases outside the gene matches: 13. The CDR3 is made up of 17 amino acids. Germline CDR1 reads SGHNT; CDR2 reads YYREEE (reference sequence). The CDR3 DNA follows: TGTGCCAGCAGCCCCCCGGGACAGGGTTTAGGTGCAGATACGCAGTATTTT. This translates into CASSPPGQGLGADTQYF. Full variable domain (rest looked up from reference TRBV5-4 and TRBJ2-3): ETGVTQSPTHLIKTRGQQVTLRCSSQSGHNTVSWYQQALGQGPQFIFQYYREEENGRGNFPPRFSGLQFPNYSSELNVNALELDDSALYLCASSPPGQGLGADTQYFGPGTRLTVL.